This T cell receptor beta chain stems from a study of blood T cell repertoires in COVID-19. Method: immunoSEQ multiplex PCR; TCRdb's copy keeps in-frame clones and lacks some. The sample consists of some 96,000 clones, approximately 91% of them appearing once. This CDR3 has 17 residues. Trimming removed 2 bases from V and 1 base from J, with 18 bases in between. CDR1 MNHNS and CDR2 SASEGT come from the germline V gene. Sequencing used peripheral blood. The source is a man between 50 and 59 years old with active COVID-19. The chain employs TRBV6-1 and TRBJ2-7, with D hard to call. CDR3 protein: CASSETLQSTQSYEQYF. CDR3 in DNA: TGTGCCAGCAGTGAAACCCTTCAGTCAACCCAGTCCTACGAGCAGTACTTC.